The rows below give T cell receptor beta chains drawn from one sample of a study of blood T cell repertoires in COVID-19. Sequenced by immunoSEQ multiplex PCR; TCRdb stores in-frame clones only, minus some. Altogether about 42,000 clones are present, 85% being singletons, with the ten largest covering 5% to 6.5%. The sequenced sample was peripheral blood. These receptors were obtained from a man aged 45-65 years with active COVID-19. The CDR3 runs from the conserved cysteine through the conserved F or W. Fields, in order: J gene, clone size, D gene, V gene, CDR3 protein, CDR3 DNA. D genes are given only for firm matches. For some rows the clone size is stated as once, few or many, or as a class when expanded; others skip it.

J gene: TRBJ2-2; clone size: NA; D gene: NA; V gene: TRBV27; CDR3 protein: CASSTGTATGELFF; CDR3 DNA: TGTGCCAGCAGTACCGGTACTGCGACCGGGGAGCTGTTTTTT
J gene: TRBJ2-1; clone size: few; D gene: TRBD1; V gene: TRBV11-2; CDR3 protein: CASSSTGAYNEQFF; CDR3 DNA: TGTGCCAGCAGCTCAACAGGGGCTTACAATGAGCAGTTCTTC
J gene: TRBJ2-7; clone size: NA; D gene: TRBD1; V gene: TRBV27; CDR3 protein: CASSPGTGGYEQYF; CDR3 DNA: TGTGCCAGCAGTCCCGGGACAGGGGGCTACGAGCAGTACTTC
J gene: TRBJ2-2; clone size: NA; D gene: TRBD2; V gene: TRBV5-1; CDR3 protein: CASRPGLVNTGELFF; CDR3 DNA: TGCGCCAGCAGGCCGGGACTAGTGAACACCGGGGAGCTGTTTTTT
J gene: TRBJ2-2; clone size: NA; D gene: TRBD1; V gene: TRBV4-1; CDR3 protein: CASSQKTGGFGELFF; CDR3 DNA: TGCGCCAGCAGCCAAAAAACAGGGGGCTTCGGGGAGCTGTTTTTT
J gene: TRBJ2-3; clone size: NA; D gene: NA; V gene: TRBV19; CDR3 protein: CASSTTARATDTQYF; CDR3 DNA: TGTGCCAGTAGTACCACAGCGAGGGCGACAGATACGCAGTATTTT
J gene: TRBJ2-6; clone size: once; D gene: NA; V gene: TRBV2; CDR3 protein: CASSERGGELSGANVLTF; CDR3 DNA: TGTGCCAGCAGTGAAAGGGGCGGGGAGCTCTCTGGGGCCAACGTCCTGACTTTC
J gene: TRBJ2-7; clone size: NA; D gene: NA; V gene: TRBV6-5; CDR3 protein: CASSTSGTEQYF; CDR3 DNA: TGTGCCAGCAGTACCTCCGGGACTGAGCAGTACTTC
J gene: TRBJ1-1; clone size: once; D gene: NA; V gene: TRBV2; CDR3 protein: CASFREMNTEAFF; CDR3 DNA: TGTGCCAGCTTTAGGGAGATGAACACTGAAGCTTTCTTT
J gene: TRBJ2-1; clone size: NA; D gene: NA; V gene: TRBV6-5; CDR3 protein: CASSYSIEQVYNEQFF; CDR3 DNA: TGTGCCAGCAGTTACTCGATAGAACAGGTTTACAATGAGCAGTTCTTC
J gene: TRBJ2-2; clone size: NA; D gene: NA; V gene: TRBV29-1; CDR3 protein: CSVGGLNTGELFF; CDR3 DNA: TGCAGCGTGGGGGGACTGAACACCGGGGAGCTGTTTTTT
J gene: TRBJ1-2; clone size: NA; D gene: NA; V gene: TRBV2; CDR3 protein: CASSPTEYGYTF; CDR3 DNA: TGTGCCAGCTCCCCGACAGAGTATGGCTACACCTTC
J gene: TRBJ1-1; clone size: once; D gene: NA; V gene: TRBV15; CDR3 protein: CATSTPKPGGRTEAFF; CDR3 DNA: TGTGCCACCAGCACACCCAAGCCGGGAGGTAGGACTGAAGCTTTCTTT
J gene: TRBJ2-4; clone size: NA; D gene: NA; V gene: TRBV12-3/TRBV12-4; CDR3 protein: CASSLWQGSIQYF; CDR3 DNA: TGTGCCAGCAGTTTATGGCAGGGGAGCATTCAGTACTTC
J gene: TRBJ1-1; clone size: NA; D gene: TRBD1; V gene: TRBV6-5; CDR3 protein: CASSPGGAFAFF; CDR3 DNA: TGTGCCAGCAGTCCAGGGGGCGCGTTTGCTTTCTTT
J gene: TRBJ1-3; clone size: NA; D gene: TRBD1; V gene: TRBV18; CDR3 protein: CASSPTGTGDGNTIYF; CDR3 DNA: TGTGCCAGCTCACCAACCGGGACAGGGGATGGAAACACCATATATTTT
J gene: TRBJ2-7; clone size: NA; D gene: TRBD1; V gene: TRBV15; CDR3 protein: CATSTGGTGYEQYF; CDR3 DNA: TGTGCCACCAGCACTGGCGGGACAGGGTACGAGCAGTACTTC
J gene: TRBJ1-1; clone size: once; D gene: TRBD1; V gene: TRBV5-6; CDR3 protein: CASSSGGWTGNTEAFF; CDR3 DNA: TGTGCCAGCAGCTCGGGCGGGTGGACAGGGAACACTGAAGCTTTCTTT
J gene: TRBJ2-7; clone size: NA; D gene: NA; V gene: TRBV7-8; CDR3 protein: CASSLAFFRGYEQYF; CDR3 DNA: TGTGCCAGCAGCTTAGCGTTTTTTCGCGGCTACGAGCAGTACTTC
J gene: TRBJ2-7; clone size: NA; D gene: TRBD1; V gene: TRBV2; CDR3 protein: CASSEGGTGRYEQYF; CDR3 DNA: TGTGCCAGCAGTGAAGGTGGGACAGGGCGCTACGAGCAGTACTTC
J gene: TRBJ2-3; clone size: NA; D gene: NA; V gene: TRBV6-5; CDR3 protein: CASRPGGRTDTQYF; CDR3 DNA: TGTGCCAGCAGGCCGGGGGGCCGCACAGATACGCAGTATTTT
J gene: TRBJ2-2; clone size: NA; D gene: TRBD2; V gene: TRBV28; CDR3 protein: CASRLAGVRTGELFF; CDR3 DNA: TGTGCCAGCAGACTAGCGGGAGTTCGGACCGGGGAGCTGTTTTTT
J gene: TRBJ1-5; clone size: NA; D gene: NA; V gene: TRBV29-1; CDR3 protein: CSVEEGGRGPQHF; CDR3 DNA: TGCAGCGTTGAAGAAGGGGGTCGAGGGCCCCAGCATTTT
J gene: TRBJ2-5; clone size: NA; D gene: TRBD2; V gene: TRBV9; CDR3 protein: CASSRLAGGNSGETQYF; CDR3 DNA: TGTGCCAGCAGCCGACTAGCGGGGGGCAATTCGGGGGAGACCCAGTACTTC
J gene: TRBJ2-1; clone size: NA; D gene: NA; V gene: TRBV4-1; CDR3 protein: CASSLRELSYNEQFF; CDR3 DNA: TGCGCCAGCAGCCTTCGGGAGCTCTCCTACAATGAGCAGTTCTTC
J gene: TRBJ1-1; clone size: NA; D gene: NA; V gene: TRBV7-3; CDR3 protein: CASSLLVNTEAFF; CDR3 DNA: TGTGCCAGCAGCTTATTAGTGAACACTGAAGCTTTCTTT
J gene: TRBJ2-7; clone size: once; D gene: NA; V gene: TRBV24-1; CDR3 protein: CATSDPRQEPSLWYF; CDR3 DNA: TGTGCCACCAGTGACCCTAGACAGGAGCCATCGTTGTGGTACTTC
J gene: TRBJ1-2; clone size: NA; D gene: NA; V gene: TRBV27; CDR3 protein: CASSVVGAFGINGYTF; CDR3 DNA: TGTGCCAGCAGTGTTGTGGGGGCATTCGGTATTAATGGCTACACCTTC
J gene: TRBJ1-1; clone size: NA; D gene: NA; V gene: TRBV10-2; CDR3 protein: CASSVARGGTEAFF; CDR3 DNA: TGCGCCAGCAGTGTAGCCCGCGGGGGGACTGAAGCTTTCTTT
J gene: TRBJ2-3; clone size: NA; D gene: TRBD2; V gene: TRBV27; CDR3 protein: CASSLTGTRSTDTQYF; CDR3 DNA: TGTGCCAGCAGTTTAACCGGGACTAGGAGCACAGATACGCAGTATTTT
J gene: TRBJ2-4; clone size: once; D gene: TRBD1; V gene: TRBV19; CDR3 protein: CASSIGDRDGDIQYF; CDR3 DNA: TGTGCCAGTAGTATTGGGGACAGGGATGGGGACATTCAGTACTTC
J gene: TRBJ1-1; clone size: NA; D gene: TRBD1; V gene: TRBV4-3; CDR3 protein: CASSQYRGDTEAFF; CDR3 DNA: TGCGCCAGCAGCCAGTACAGGGGCGACACTGAAGCTTTCTTT
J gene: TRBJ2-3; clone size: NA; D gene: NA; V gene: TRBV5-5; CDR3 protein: CASSLGVGGTQYF; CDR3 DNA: TGTGCCAGCAGCTTGGGAGTGGGGGGTACGCAGTATTTT
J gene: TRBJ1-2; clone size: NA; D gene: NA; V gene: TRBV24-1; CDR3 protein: CATSRANYGYTF; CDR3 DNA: TGTGCCACCAGTCGTGCTAACTATGGCTACACCTTC
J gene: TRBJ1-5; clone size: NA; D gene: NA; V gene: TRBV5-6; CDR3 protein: CASSYYDSRTNQPQHF; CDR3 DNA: TGTGCCAGCAGCTATTACGATTCACGAACAAATCAGCCCCAGCATTTT
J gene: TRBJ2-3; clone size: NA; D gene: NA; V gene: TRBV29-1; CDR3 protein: CSVERGTDTQYF; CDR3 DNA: TGCAGCGTTGAGAGGGGCACAGATACGCAGTATTTT
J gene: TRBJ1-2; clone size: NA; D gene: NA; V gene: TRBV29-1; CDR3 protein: CSVARGLYGYTF; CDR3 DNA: TGCAGCGTTGCAAGGGGCCTCTATGGCTACACCTTC
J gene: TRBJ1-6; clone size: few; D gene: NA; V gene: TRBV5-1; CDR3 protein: CASQREGSSYNSPLHF; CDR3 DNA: TGCGCCAGCCAAAGGGAGGGAAGCTCCTATAATTCACCCCTCCACTTT
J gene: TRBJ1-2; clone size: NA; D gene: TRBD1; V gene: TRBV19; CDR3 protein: CASEDRMGGYTF; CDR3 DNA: TGTGCCAGTGAGGACAGGATGGGTGGCTACACCTTC